This passage covers 7 T cell receptor beta chains from one sample sequenced in a study of blood T cells in healthy people across ages. Sample-barcoded 5' priming and a J-beta primer mix drove a second PCR of about 6 to 12 cycles. Using its own MiXCR run on the 5' RACE reads, TCRdb lists one record per CDR3 protein. The profile shows roughly 1,700,000 distinct CDR3 sequences, 28% of them singletons. Sequencing was performed on blood. These receptor sequences come from a woman between 25 and 40 years old in good health.

The genes are TRBV28 and TRBJ2-1; D perhaps matches TRBD1 (5 bases). V was shortened by 7 bases and J by 9 bases, with 13 bases between the two germline ends. Per the germline V gene, CDR1 is MDHEN and CDR2 is SYDVKM. This CDR3 is built from 12 residues. The CDR3 region has the DNA TGTGCCAGCACCCCAGGGTCCGGTGAGCAGTTCTTC. Encoded protein: CASTPGSGEQFF.

Ten or more counts support this clonotype. The V call is TRBV20-1, the J call TRBJ2-7; TRBD2 aligns across 9 bases. This CDR3 is built from 17 residues. Trimming cost V 1 base and J 2 bases; bases outside gene matches: 12. Germline CDR1 DFQATT, CDR2 SNEGSKA (reference sequence). CDR3 sequence: CSARGGASGVRTYEQYF. CDR3 coding DNA: TGCAGTGCTAGAGGGGGGGCTAGCGGGGTAAGAACCTACGAGCAGTACTTC.

The chain carries TRBV7-9 and TRBJ2-1; D unresolved. Trimming removed 2 bases from V and 14 bases from J, with 16 bases in between. The CDR3 extends over 13 amino acids. Germline V gene data show CDR1 as SEHNR and CDR2 as FQNEAQ (reference sequence). The CDR3 spells CASSLTLQLREFF. The CDR3 nucleotides read TGTGCCAGCAGCTTAACCCTGCAGCTAAGGGAGTTCTTC.

This clonotype showed up many times. The rearrangement joins TRBV12-1 to TRBJ1-2; the listed D gene, TRBD1, was not tested against the DNA. TRBV12-1 is shown as a pseudogene. The CDR3 length is 16 residues. The CDR3 DNA is TGTGCCAGCAGCCCACCCGGGACAGGGATGAACTATGGCTACACCTTC. Amino acid sequence: CASSPPGTGMNYGYTF.

Comment on this clonotype: Possible read error: a much larger clone is one base away. V usage is TRBV3-1 and J usage is TRBJ2-1; D perhaps matches TRBD1 (5 bases). Per germline, CDR1 LGHDT and CDR2 YNNKEL (reference sequence). This CDR3 has 13 amino acids. Trimming took off 1 base at V and 6 bases at J, with 7 bases between the two ends. Here the CDR3 DNA reads TGTGCCAGCAGCCAAGCAGGGATCAATGAGCAGTTCTTC. Translation gives CASSQAGINEQFF.

This clonotype was seen more than once but under ten times. This chain uses TRBV4-1 with TRBJ1-2; 7 bases agree with TRBD1. The V gene's germline CDR1 is MGHRA and CDR2 YSYEKL. This CDR3 region has 13 residues. The V gene end was trimmed by 3 bases and the J gene end by 8 bases; junction bases not matched to a gene: 6. The CDR3 protein is CASSQGQPWGYTF. The CDR3, as DNA: TGCGCCAGCAGCCAGGGACAGCCCTGGGGCTACACCTTC.

This clonotype came up many times. The rearrangement links TRBV6-5 to TRBJ2-7; no clear D gene. Germline assignment: CDR1 MNHEY and CDR2 SVGAGI. V was trimmed by 0 bases and J by 0 bases, leaving 9 bases between them. This CDR3 has 15 residues. CDR3 bases: TGTGCCAGCAGTTACTCATGTCGTGGCTCCTACGAGCAGTACTTC. Translating it yields CASSYSCRGSYEQYF.